The source of this TCR beta chain is a study of T-cell reconstitution after alpha-beta-depleted transplantation in children (TCRdb year 2016). With regard to the full study: Using TCR repertoire profiling, the study followed T-cell immune reconstitution in a quantitative way in children after TCRalphabeta/CD19-depleted allogeneic hematopoietic cell transplantation.

Results the study describes overall, beyond this receptor: Over subsequent months, a decline in hyperexpanded clone frequencies was noted, and after one year, T-cell counts and TCRbeta diversity were mostly ascribed to newly produced T cells. Apparently early alphabetaT-cell count recovery about two months after transplant reportedly relied on only several hundred rapidly expanded clones derived from non-depleted graft cells. In some patients, high TCRbeta diversity at day 60 was attributed to recipient T cells and intrathymic progenitors that had survived conditioning.

This clonotype was found many times. The clone's antigen remains unknown. Per-base qualities were not stored, and no clone one base away is much larger. Read against the paper, the sample's treatment or condition label means: allogeneic hematopoietic cell transplantation with graft depleted of TCRalphabeta T cells and CD19 B cells. TCRalphabeta/CD19-depleted allogeneic hematopoietic cell grafts were given to the transplant recipients, all of whom were children. Library preparation employed PCR. Data came from an Illumina HiSeq 2500. TCR libraries were prepared with molecular barcoding, using unique molecular identifiers to normalize TCRbeta repertoire quantification. TCRdb ran its own pipeline on the public reads, namely fastp trimming at Q25 and MiXCR clone calling, and kept in-frame beta chains. Identical CDR3 protein sequences are pooled into one entry, listed with their most common genes and DNA. This sample gives around 200,000 distinct CDR3 sequences in total; 11% of them show up just once. Roughly 27% of the sample comes from the top ten.

Measured from the cysteine to the phenylalanine, the CDR3 is 16 residues long. The DNA shown is the 48-base CDR3, in frame from base 1. For this chain, trimming is 0 bases at the V end and 2 bases at the J end, and the number of junction bases without a gene match is 0. Reading the germline V gene gives CDR1 LGHNA and CDR2 YSLEER. The sequence links TRBV4-3 to TRBJ1-3; the central 11 bases match TRBD1. This clonotype originated in a child younger than two with acute myeloid leukemia, due to receive a stem cell transplant. The input for sequencing was PBMCs, taken before TCRalphabeta/CD19-depleted stem cell transplant. The base sequence is TGCGCCAGCAGCCAAGAGGGACAGGGGGCTGGAAACACCATATATTTT. This codes for CASSQEGQGAGNTIYF.